Presented here are 26 T cell receptor beta chains from one specimen sequenced in a study of OX40 agonist ivuxolimab in advanced cancers. TCRdb's table, derived via immunoSEQ multiplex PCR, lists solely in-frame clones and lacks some. The sample carries roughly 90,000 clones, roughly 93% recorded once. The source was CD4+ or CD8+ T cells sorted from blood, collected in a trial of the OX40 agonist ivuxolimab. The receptors were gathered from an adult with an advanced solid tumor such as melanoma, head and neck, liver or kidney cancer.

The CDR3 protein is CASSLAGGSTQYF. In DNA, the CDR3 is TGTGCCAGCAGCCTAGCGGGAGGGTCGACCCAGTACTTC. The chain combines TRBV7-3 with TRBJ2-5; the match to TRBD2 covers 12 bases. Germline CDR1 reads SGHTA; CDR2 reads FQGTGA. The junction had 2 bases not matched to a gene; V was cut back by 5 bases and J by 7 bases. The CDR3 runs 13 residues.

The V call is TRBV14, the J call TRBJ1-3; D gene uncertain. The germline gives CDR1 SGHDN, CDR2 FVKESK. This CDR3 has 16 amino acids. V lost 4 bases, J lost 2 bases, and 15 bases lay in between. CDR3 DNA sequence: TGTGCCAGCAGCCCCGCTAGGAACATTCCTGGAAACACCATATATTTT. Protein: CASSPARNIPGNTIYF.

This clone showed up just once. The chain employs TRBV21-1 and TRBJ2-2; TRBD2, as called in the table, went unchecked against the DNA. TRBV21-1 is classified as a pseudogene. This CDR3 spans 17 amino acids. The CDR3 coding sequence is TGTGCCAGCAGCAGGAGGGAGCTAGCGGGAAGCACCGGGGAGCTGTTTTTT. Translated: CASSRRELAGSTGELFF.

In DNA, the CDR3 is TGTGCCAGCAGCCCAGGGACAGGGTTTTATGGCTACACCTTC. Amino acids: CASSPGTGFYGYTF. J is TRBJ1-2 and V is TRBV27, with TRBD1 matching 9 bases. The CDR3 length is 14 residues. Trimming cost V 6 bases and J 5 bases; bases outside gene matches: 7. Germline V gene sequence: CDR1 MNHEY, CDR2 SMNVEV (reference sequence).

The rearrangement uses TRBV10-3 and TRBJ2-7; no definite D call. Per germline, CDR1 ENHRY and CDR2 SYGVKD. The CDR3 loop spans 12 amino acids. V was trimmed by 2 bases and J by 3 bases, leaving 5 bases between them. The CDR3 spells CAISEVGYEQYF. The CDR3 nucleotides are TGTGCCATCAGTGAGGTGGGCTACGAGCAGTACTTC.

This sequence joins TRBV2 and TRBJ2-1, with 11 nucleotides matching TRBD2. Germline-derived CDR1 and CDR2 are SNHLY and FYNNEI. This CDR3 has 15 residues. The V gene end was trimmed by 4 bases and the J gene end by 8 bases; junction bases not matched to a gene: 7. CDR3 coding DNA: TGTGCCAGCAGTGGGCGGCTAGCGGGAGGAGATGAGCAGTTCTTC. It encodes CASSGRLAGGDEQFF.

This rearrangement joins TRBV18 to TRBJ2-1; D remains ambiguous. Germline loops: CDR1 KGHSH, CDR2 LQKENI. CDR3 size: 12 residues. Trimming shortened V by 3 bases and J by 9 bases, and 9 bases separated the two germline ends. CDR3 sequence: CASSPSRPEQFF. The CDR3 DNA is TGTGCCAGCTCACCTTCTAGGCCTGAGCAGTTCTTC.

This clone was detected once. The V gene is TRBV6-1, the J gene TRBJ2-7, with 9 bases fitting TRBD2. Germline CDR1 reads MNHNS; CDR2 reads SASEGT. Unmatched junction bases numbered 1, after V lost 5 bases and J lost 5 bases. The CDR3 contains 12 residues. CDR3 nucleotide sequence: TGTGCCAGCAGTCCTAGCGGGAACGAGCAGTACTTC. Protein: CASSPSGNEQYF.

The gene calls are TRBV18 and TRBJ1-3; unclear D gene. CDR1 KGHSH and CDR2 LQKENI come from the germline V gene. The CDR3 is 14 amino acids. The ends were cut back, 3 bases at V and 0 bases at J, with 6 bases in the middle. The CDR3: CASSPAGSGNTIYF. CDR3 nucleotide sequence: TGTGCCAGCTCACCTGCCGGCTCTGGAAACACCATATATTTT. The full variable domain, its missing parts supplied by reference TRBV18 and TRBJ1-3, is NAGVMQNPRHLVRRRGQEARLRCSPMKGHSHVYWYRQLPEEGLKFMVYLQKENIIDESGMPKERFSAEFPKEGPSILRIQQVVRGDSAAYFCASSPAGSGNTIYFGEGSWLTVV.

This chain links TRBV5-1 with TRBJ2-2; D gene unclear. The V and J ends lost 0 bases and 0 bases respectively, with 9 bases between them. This CDR3 has 16 amino acids. The V gene's germline CDR1 is SGHRS and CDR2 YFSETQ. The CDR3 DNA reads as TGCGCCAGCAGCTTGGCGGGCGGCGCGAACACCGGGGAGCTGTTTTTT. It translates to CASSLAGGANTGELFF.

The V gene is TRBV6-5, the J gene TRBJ2-1, with a weak D call TRBD2 (5 bases). The CDR3 is made up of 13 amino acids. Germline CDR1 reads MNHEY; CDR2 reads SVGAGI. Deletions cut 2 bases from V and 6 bases from J, with 8 bases between. DNA for the CDR3: TGTGCCAGCAGTTACGACCGGGGCAATGAGCAGTTCTTC. Protein product: CASSYDRGNEQFF.

The chain combines TRBV9 with TRBJ2-3, with D unresolved. Germline loops: CDR1 SGDLS, CDR2 YYNGEE. V was shortened by 0 bases and J by 6 bases, with 5 bases between the two germline ends. CDR3 size: 12 residues. Written as DNA, the CDR3 is TGTGCCAGCAGCGTAGGAGGCGATACGCAGTATTTT. As protein: CASSVGGDTQYF.

This sequence joins TRBV18 and TRBJ1-1, with D possibly matching TRBD1 (5 bases). The length of the CDR3 is 14 residues. CDR1 KGHSH and CDR2 LQKENI come from the germline V gene. V lost 3 bases and J lost 5, with 13 bases in between. The CDR3 spells CASSPHPRVTEAFF. In nucleotides, the CDR3 is TGTGCCAGCTCACCCCACCCCAGGGTAACTGAAGCTTTCTTT.

The chain recombines TRBV6-5 with TRBJ1-2; 9 bases agree with TRBD1. Trimming at V came to 0 bases and at J to 10 bases, leaving 9 bases not matched to a gene. This CDR3 has 15 residues. Germline V gene data show CDR1 as MNHEY and CDR2 as SVGAGI. The CDR3 region is CASSYSLSGTGSYTF. DNA of the CDR3: TGTGCCAGCAGTTACTCTCTATCCGGGACAGGGTCCTACACCTTC.

The chain has TRBV27 and TRBJ2-4; 14 bases agree with TRBD2. This CDR3 comprises 18 residues. CDR1 is MNHEY and CDR2 is SMNVEV in the germline V gene (reference sequence). After removal of 4 bases from V and 3 bases from J, the junction contained 8 bases not matched to a gene. DNA for the CDR3: TGTGCCAGCAGTTCACCGGGACTAGCGGGAGCTGGCAAAAACATTCAGTACTTC. Translating it yields CASSSPGLAGAGKNIQYF.

The chain joins TRBV27 to TRBJ2-5; TRBD2 aligns across 12 bases. The end of the DNA aligns better with TRBJ2-7, so the J call may be wrong. Germline CDR1 and CDR2: MNHEY and SMNVEV (reference sequence). The CDR3 consists of 11 residues. The CDR3 nucleotides are TGTGCTACTAGCGGGAGGAACGAGCAGTACTTC. Translation: CATSGRNEQYF.

The V call is TRBV29-1, the J call TRBJ2-7, with 10 bases matching TRBD1. The junction had 8 bases not matched to a gene; V was cut back by 4 bases and J by 2 bases. Germline V gene lookup returns CDR1 SQVTM and CDR2 ANQGSEA. This CDR3 has 15 residues. The CDR3 here is CSVAGGDRGPYEQYF. The CDR3 DNA reads TGCAGCGTTGCCGGAGGGGACAGGGGTCCCTACGAGCAGTACTTC.

As to this clone: Within the sample, other DNA sequences also encode this same CDR3. The rearrangement joins TRBV5-6 to TRBJ2-7; D might be TRBD2 (5 bases). The germline V gene encodes CDR1 SGHDT and CDR2 YYEEEE. CDR3 length: 14 residues. With 4 bases removed from V and 6 bases from J, the gap between germline ends came to 17 bases. In nucleotides, the CDR3 is TGTGCCAGCAGCAAGGAGGTTGGGGTACGCGAGCAGTACTTC. Its protein is CASSKEVGVREQYF.

In DNA, the CDR3 is TGTGCCAGCTCACCACAACGACTAGCCGGCCGCTACAATGAGCAGTTCTTC. This gives the protein CASSPQRLAGRYNEQFF. This chain connects TRBV18 to TRBJ2-1, with 7 nucleotides matching TRBD2. V shed 1 base, J shed 3 bases, and the junction held 9 bases outside the gene matches. Germline V CDR1 and CDR2: KGHSH, LQKENI. The CDR3 has 17 residues.

The chain uses TRBV7-9 and TRBJ2-2; no reliable D call. CDR1 is SEHNR and CDR2 is FQNEAQ in the germline V gene (reference sequence). The CDR3 spans 16 residues. V was shortened by 1 base and J by 2 bases, with 11 bases between the two germline ends. The CDR3 sequence is CASSLGVRTNTGELFF. DNA for the CDR3: TGTGCCAGCAGCTTAGGTGTCCGAACTAACACCGGGGAGCTGTTTTTT.

The rearrangement links TRBV19 to TRBJ2-1; 10 bases agree with TRBD2. Germline V gives CDR1 LNHDA, CDR2 SQIVND (reference sequence). CDR3 length: 15 residues. J gave up 4 bases and V 7 bases, and 7 bases lay outside the gene matches. The CDR3 DNA follows: TGTGCCAGTACCCCCCTAGCGGGAGTTTACAATGAGCAGTTCTTC. Translation: CASTPLAGVYNEQFF.

The rearrangement joins TRBV7-2 to TRBJ1-3, with 7 bases fitting TRBD1. This CDR3 spans 15 amino acids. CDR1 SGHTA and CDR2 FQGNSA come from the germline V gene. J gave up 0 bases and V 6 bases, and 5 bases lay outside the gene matches. The CDR3 bases are TGTGCCAGCAGGCCGACAGGGACCTCTGGAAACACCATATATTTT. It codes for CASRPTGTSGNTIYF.

This chain links TRBV5-1 with TRBJ2-1; 9 bases match TRBD2. Germline trimming cut 0 bases from V and 2 bases from J; bases unmatched to any gene: 0. The germline CDR1 and CDR2 sequences are SGHRS and YFSETQ. The CDR3 totals 15 residues. The CDR3: CASSLVAGAYNEQFF. The CDR3 DNA reads TGCGCCAGCAGCTTGGTAGCGGGAGCCTACAATGAGCAGTTCTTC. The full variable domain, with the rest looked up from reference TRBV5-1 and TRBJ2-1, is KAGVTQTPRYLIKTRGQQVTLSCSPISGHRSVSWYQQTPGQGLQFLFEYFSETQRNKGNFPGRFSGRQFSNSRSEMNVSTLELGDSALYLCASSLVAGAYNEQFFGPGTRLTVL.

The chain couples TRBV19 to TRBJ2-3, with TRBD2 identical over 10 bases. The trim removed 6 bases at V and 1 base at J, leaving 7 bases unmatched. The CDR3 has 16 amino acids. Germline-derived CDR1 and CDR2 are LNHDA and SQIVND (reference sequence). The CDR3 loop reads CASSLFGTSGTDTQYF. The CDR3 coding sequence is TGTGCCAGTAGCCTTTTTGGGACTAGCGGCACAGATACGCAGTATTTT.

The rearrangement joins TRBV28 to TRBJ2-1; 10 positions agree with TRBD2. With 4 bases clipped from V and 4 bases from J, the junction kept 4 bases outside the gene matches. Germline V gene data show CDR1 as MDHEN and CDR2 as SYDVKM. The CDR3 runs to 15 residues. The CDR3 DNA is TGTGCCAGCAGTTCAGCGGGAGGGCCTTACAATGAGCAGTTCTTC. This sequence encodes CASSSAGGPYNEQFF.

The chain couples TRBV29-1 to TRBJ1-1; D is unresolved. This CDR3 contains 13 residues. With 4 bases removed from V and 0 bases from J, the gap between germline ends came to 9 bases. Germline V gene data show CDR1 as SQVTM and CDR2 as ANQGSEA. CDR3 sequence: CSVAGRMNTEAFF. DNA for the CDR3: TGCAGCGTTGCTGGGAGAATGAACACTGAAGCTTTCTTT.